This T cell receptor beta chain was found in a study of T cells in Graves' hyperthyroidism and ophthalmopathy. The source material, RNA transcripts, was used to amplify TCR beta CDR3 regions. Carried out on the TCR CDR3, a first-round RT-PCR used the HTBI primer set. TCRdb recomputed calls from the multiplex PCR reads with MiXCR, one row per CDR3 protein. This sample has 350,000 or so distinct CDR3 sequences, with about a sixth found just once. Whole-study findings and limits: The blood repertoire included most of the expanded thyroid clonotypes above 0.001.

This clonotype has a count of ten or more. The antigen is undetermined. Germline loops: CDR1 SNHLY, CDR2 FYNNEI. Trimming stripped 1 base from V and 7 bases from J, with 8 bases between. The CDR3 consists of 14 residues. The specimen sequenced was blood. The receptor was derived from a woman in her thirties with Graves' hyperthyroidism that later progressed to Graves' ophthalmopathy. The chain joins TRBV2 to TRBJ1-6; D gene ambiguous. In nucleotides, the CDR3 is TGTGCCAGCAGTGAAGGGTATACGAATTCACCCCTCCACTTT. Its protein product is CASSEGYTNSPLHF.